This TCR beta chain came from a study of blood T cell repertoires in COVID-19. Source study methods: Amplification from reference gene primers served as the basis for estimated nucleated cell counts. The repertoire was sequenced with immunoSEQ multiplex PCR; TCRdb's copy has only in-frame clones and lacks some. The V and J calls and clone size come from that table; D and trimming were worked out from the DNA. The sample includes about 110,000 clones, 90% to 95% of them seen just once. This CDR3 is 14 amino acids long. Trimming stripped 1 base from V and 2 bases from J, with 7 bases between. Per germline, CDR1 LNHNV and CDR2 YYDKDF (reference sequence).

V is TRBV15 and J is TRBJ2-3; D unclear. The sequenced sample consisted of peripheral blood. The sequence derives from a woman between 25 and 40 years old with acute or convalescent COVID-19. This chain's CDR3 is CATSRARVTDTQYF. CDR3 in DNA: TGTGCCACCAGCAGAGCTCGGGTCACAGATACGCAGTATTTT.